This TCR beta chain originates from a study of cytomegalovirus exposure and HLA in healthy donors. At the level of the study: Earlier, 95 million to 130 million unique TCR beta sequences were recovered from about 200 million T cells by an analysis.

In its sample, this clone was seen a few times. Its antigen is currently unknown. The CDR3 runs to 14 residues. Germline V gene data show CDR1 as LGHNA and CDR2 as YNFKEQ. The germline V and J ends were trimmed by 1 base and 3 bases, with 9 bases remaining between them. Primers for the PCR totalled 60 Vbeta and 13 Jbeta. Sequenced by immunoSEQ multiplex PCR; TCRdb stores in-frame clones only, minus some. In the table there are 150,000 to 200,000 clones, 70% to 90% of which are singletons. General study results and limits: A later analysis linked a missense DCLRE1C variant to TCR beta V- and J-gene trimming. Across all donors, roughly uniform sequencing depth was an assumption of the presence/absence analyses. Follow-up analysis found HLA locus-dependent TCR association rates, highest for DRB1 and lowest for HLA-C.

Sequences were obtained from PBMCs. V is TRBV4-2 and J is TRBJ1-1; D is unresolved. This sequence was found in a man aged 18 to 30 in good health and CMV-seropositive. The CDR3 region is CASSQGAYDTEAFF. The CDR3 coding sequence is TGTGCCAGCAGCCAAGGGGCTTACGACACTGAAGCTTTCTTT.